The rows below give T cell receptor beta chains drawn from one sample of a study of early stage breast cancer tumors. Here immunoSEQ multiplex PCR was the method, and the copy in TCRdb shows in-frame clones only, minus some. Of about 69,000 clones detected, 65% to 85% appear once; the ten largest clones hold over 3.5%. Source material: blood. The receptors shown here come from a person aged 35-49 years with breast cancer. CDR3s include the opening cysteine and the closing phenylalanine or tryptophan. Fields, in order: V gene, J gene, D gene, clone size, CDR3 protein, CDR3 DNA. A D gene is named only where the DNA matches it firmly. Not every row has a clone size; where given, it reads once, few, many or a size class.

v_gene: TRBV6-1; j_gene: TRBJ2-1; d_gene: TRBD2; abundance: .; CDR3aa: CASSDWASGSRNEQFF; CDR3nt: TGTGCCAGCAGTGACTGGGCTAGCGGGAGCCGCAATGAGCAGTTCTTC
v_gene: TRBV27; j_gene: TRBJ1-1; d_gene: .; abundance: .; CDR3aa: CASSLGPSWTANTEAFF; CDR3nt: TGTGCCAGCAGTTTAGGACCCAGCTGGACGGCGAACACTGAAGCTTTCTTT
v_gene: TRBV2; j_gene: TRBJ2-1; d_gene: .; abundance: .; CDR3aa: CASGKGYNEQFF; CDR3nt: TGTGCCAGCGGGAAAGGCTACAATGAGCAGTTCTTC
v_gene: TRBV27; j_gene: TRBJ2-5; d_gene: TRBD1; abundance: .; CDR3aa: CASSSYQWDRAGETQYF; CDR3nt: TGTGCCAGCAGTTCCTATCAATGGGACAGGGCGGGAGAGACCCAGTACTTC
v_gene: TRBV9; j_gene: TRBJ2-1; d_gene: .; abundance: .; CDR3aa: CASSVGRSSYNEQFF; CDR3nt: TGTGCCAGCAGCGTAGGGCGGAGCTCCTACAATGAGCAGTTCTTC
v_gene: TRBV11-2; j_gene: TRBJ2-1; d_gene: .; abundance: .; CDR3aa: CASSRLVGRYNEQFF; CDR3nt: TGTGCCAGCAGCCGACTAGTCGGTCGGTACAATGAGCAGTTCTTC
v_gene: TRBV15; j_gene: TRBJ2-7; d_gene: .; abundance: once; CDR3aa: CATSRGGKTYEQYF; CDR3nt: TGTGCCACCAGCAGAGGGGGAAAAACCTACGAGCAGTACTTC
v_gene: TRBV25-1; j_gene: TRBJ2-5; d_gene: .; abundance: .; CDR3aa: CASSSPDYQETQYF; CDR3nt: TGTGCCAGCAGCTCGCCGGACTACCAAGAGACCCAGTACTTC
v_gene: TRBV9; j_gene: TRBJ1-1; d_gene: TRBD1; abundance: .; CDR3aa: CASSVGSGQGFRTEAFF; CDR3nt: TGTGCCAGCAGCGTAGGATCGGGACAGGGGTTTAGGACTGAAGCTTTCTTT
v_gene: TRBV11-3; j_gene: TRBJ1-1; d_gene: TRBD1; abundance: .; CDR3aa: CASSLDRENTEAFF; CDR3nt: TGTGCCAGCAGCCTAGACAGGGAAAACACTGAAGCTTTCTTT
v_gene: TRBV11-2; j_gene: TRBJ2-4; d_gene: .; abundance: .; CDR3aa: CASSPGNIQYF; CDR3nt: TGTGCCAGCAGCCCAGGGAACATTCAGTACTTC
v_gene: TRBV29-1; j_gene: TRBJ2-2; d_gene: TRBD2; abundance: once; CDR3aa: CSVDTSGATGELFF; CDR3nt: TGCAGCGTTGATACTAGCGGGGCCACCGGGGAGCTGTTTTTT
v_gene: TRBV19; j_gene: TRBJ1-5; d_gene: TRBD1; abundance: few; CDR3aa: CASSNRGNQPQHF; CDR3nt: TGTGCCAGTAGTAACAGGGGAAATCAGCCCCAGCATTTT
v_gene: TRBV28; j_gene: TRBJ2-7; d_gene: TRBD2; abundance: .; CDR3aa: CASSLPSGGGYEQYF; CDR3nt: TGTGCCAGCAGTCTCCCTTCTGGGGGAGGGTACGAGCAGTACTTC
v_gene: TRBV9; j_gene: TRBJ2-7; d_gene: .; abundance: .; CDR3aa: CASSPRDDPYEQYF; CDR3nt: TGTGCCAGCAGCCCACGGGACGACCCCTACGAGCAGTACTTC
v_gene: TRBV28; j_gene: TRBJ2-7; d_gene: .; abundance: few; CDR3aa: CASSPGGGYEQYF; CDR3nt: TGTGCCAGCAGCCCAGGTGGAGGGTACGAGCAGTACTTC
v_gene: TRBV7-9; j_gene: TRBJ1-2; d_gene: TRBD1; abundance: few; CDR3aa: CASSFTGGYGYTF; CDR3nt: TGTGCCAGCAGCTTTACAGGGGGCTATGGCTACACCTTC
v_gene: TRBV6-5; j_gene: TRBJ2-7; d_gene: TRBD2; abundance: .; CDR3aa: CASSFSGTSGDSEQYF; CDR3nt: TGTGCCAGCAGTTTCTCAGGGACTAGCGGAGACAGCGAGCAGTACTTC
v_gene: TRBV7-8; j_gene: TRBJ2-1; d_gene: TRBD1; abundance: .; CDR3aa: CASSPRQGIYNEQFF; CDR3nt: TGTGCCAGCAGCCCGAGACAGGGGATCTACAATGAGCAGTTCTTC
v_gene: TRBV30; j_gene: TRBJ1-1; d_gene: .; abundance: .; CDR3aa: CASSLFMNTEAFF; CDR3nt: TGTGCCTCCAGCCTCTTCATGAACACTGAAGCTTTCTTT
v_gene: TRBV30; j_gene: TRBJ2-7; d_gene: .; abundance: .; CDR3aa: CAWSDLAGYEQYF; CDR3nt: TGTGCCTGGAGTGATCTAGCAGGCTACGAGCAGTACTTC
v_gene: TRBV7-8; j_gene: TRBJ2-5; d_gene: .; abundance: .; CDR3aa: CASSSQIDRLETQYF; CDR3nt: TGTGCCAGCAGCTCTCAAATCGACAGGCTAGAGACCCAGTACTTC
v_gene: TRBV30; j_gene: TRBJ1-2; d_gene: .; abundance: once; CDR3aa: CAWKGRNPIYGYTF; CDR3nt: TGTGCCTGGAAGGGGCGGAATCCTATCTATGGCTACACCTTC
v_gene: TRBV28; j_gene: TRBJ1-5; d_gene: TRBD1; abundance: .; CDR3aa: CASSTNRQGLGPQHF; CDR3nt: TGTGCCAGCAGTACCAATCGACAGGGCTTAGGGCCCCAGCATTTT
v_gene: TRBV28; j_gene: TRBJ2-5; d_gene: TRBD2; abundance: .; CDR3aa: CASSFLAGVVETQYF; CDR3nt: TGTGCCAGCAGTTTTCTAGCGGGAGTGGTAGAGACCCAGTACTTC
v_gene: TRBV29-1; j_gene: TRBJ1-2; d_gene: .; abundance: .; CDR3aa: CSVEMPEGRSGYTF; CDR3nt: TGCAGCGTTGAAATGCCAGAAGGGCGGTCTGGCTACACCTTC
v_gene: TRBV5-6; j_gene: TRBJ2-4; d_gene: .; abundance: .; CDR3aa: CASSFAGLAKNIQYF; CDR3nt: TGTGCCAGCAGCTTCGCAGGTCTAGCCAAAAACATTCAGTACTTC
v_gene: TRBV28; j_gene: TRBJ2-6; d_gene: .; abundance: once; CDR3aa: CASSLDLGRPGANVLTF; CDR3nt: TGTGCCAGCAGTTTAGATCTGGGACGGCCTGGGGCCAACGTCCTGACTTTC
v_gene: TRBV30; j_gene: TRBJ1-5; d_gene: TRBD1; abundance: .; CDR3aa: CAWSGTGESQPQHF; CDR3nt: TGTGCCTGGAGTGGGACAGGGGAAAGCCAGCCCCAGCATTTT
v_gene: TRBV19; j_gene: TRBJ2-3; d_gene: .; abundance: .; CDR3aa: CASSLRRTDTQYF; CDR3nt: TGTGCCAGTAGTTTGCGGCGCACAGATACGCAGTATTTT
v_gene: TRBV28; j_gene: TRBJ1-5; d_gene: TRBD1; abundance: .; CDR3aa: CASRRGGGFSRQPQHF; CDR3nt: TGTGCCAGCCGGAGAGGGGGCGGGTTTTCCCGTCAGCCCCAGCATTTT
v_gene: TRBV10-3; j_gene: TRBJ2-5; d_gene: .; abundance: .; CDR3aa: CAISESKGAQETQYF; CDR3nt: TGTGCCATCAGTGAATCTAAGGGTGCCCAAGAGACCCAGTACTTC
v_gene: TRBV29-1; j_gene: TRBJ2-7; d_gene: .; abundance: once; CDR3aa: CSVEGRGPGEQYF; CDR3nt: TGCAGCGTTGAAGGGAGGGGACCGGGAGAGCAGTACTTC
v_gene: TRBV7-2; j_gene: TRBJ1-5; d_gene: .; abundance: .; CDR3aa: CASSPGAGMAQPQHF; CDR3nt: TGTGCCAGCAGCCCAGGCGCAGGGATGGCTCAGCCCCAGCATTTT
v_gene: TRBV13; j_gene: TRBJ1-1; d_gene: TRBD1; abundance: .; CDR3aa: CASSPIPRDRGDTEAFF; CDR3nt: TGTGCCAGCAGCCCGATTCCCCGGGACAGGGGTGACACTGAAGCTTTCTTT
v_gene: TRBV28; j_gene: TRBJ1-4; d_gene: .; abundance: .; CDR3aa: CATMNGQGEKLFF; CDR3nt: TGTGCCACCATGAATGGACAAGGCGAAAAACTGTTTTTT
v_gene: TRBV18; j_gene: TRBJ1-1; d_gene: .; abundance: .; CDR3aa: CASSPPGGKNTEAFF; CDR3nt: TGTGCCAGCTCACCACCGGGAGGGAAGAACACTGAAGCTTTCTTT
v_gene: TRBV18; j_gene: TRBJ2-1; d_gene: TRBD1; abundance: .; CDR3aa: CASSPSPGTGGVRESYNEQFF; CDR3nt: TGTGCCAGCTCACCCTCGCCCGGGACAGGGGGCGTGCGGGAATCATACAATGAGCAGTTCTTC
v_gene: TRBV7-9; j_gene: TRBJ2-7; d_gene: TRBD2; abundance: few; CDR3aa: CASSLLATSGNYEQYF; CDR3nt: TGTGCCAGCAGCTTACTCGCGACTAGCGGAAACTACGAGCAGTACTTC
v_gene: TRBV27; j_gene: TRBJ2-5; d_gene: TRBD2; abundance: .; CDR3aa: CASSALRLAGPASQYF; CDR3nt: TGTGCCAGCAGTGCACTCCGACTAGCGGGACCCGCGTCCCAGTACTTC
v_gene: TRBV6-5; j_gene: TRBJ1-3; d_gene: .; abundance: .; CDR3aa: CASSSVSSGNTIYF; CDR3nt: TGTGCCAGCAGTTCCGTGAGCTCTGGAAACACCATATATTTT
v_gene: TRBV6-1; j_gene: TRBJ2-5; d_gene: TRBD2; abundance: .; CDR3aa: CASSEPGLGQETQYF; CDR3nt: TGTGCCAGCAGTGAACCGGGACTAGGCCAAGAGACCCAGTACTTC
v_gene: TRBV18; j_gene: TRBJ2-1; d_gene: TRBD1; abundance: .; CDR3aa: CASSPPGTVNEQFF; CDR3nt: TGTGCCAGCTCACCCCCCGGGACAGTCAATGAGCAGTTCTTC
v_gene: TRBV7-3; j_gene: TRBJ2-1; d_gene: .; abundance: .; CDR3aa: CASSLLNEQFF; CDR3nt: TGTGCCAGCAGCTTACTCAATGAGCAGTTCTTC
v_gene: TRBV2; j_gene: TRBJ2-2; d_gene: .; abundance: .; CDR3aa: CASSEEGAVSTGELFF; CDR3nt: TGTGCCAGCAGTGAGGAGGGGGCGGTCAGCACCGGGGAGCTGTTTTTT